The 20 T cell receptor beta chains given below trace back to one sample, sequenced in a study of preoperative IRX-2 immunotherapy in early breast cancer. Indicated treatment: preoperative locoregional IRX-2 cytokine immunotherapy. Measured with immunoSEQ multiplex PCR; TCRdb has only the in-frame clones, and not every one. Seen here are over 25,000 clones, 80% to 85% observed once, and the top ten hold 2% to 3%. The specimen comprised lymph node tissue, sampled from a patient treated with IRX-2 immunotherapy. The receptor set was obtained from a human donor with breast cancer.

This clone has just a few counts. This chain connects TRBV18 to TRBJ1-1, with 7 bases fitting TRBD1. V was pared by 1 base and J by 1 base, with 3 bases of the junction left unmatched. From germline, CDR1 is KGHSH and CDR2 LQKENI. There are 15 residues in the CDR3. The CDR3 DNA sequence: TGTGCCAGCTCACCACGACAGGGAGAGAACACTGAAGCTTTCTTT. Protein: CASSPRQGENTEAFF.

The rearrangement links TRBV18 to TRBJ1-2; no firm D call. The V end lost 3 bases, the J end lost 8 bases, and 13 bases lay between the germline ends. The CDR3 totals 13 residues. Germline CDR1 reads KGHSH; CDR2 reads LQKENI. CDR3 sequence reads: CASSPGGERGYTF. The CDR3 DNA is TGTGCCAGCTCACCCGGCGGGGAGAGGGGCTACACCTTC.

This sequence joins TRBV7-6 and TRBJ2-2; D may match TRBD1 or TRBD2 (5 bases each). Germline values: CDR1 SGHVS, CDR2 FNYEAQ. CDR3 length: 19 residues. Between the trimmed V and J ends, which lost 5 bases and 0 bases, there was a span of 22 bases. This CDR3 reads CASSHKIGRGQTNTGELFF. The DNA for the CDR3 is TGTGCCAGCAGCCACAAGATAGGACGGGGCCAAACGAACACCGGGGAGCTGTTTTTT.

This chain joins TRBV15 and TRBJ1-5; D ambiguous. Trimming removed 2 bases at V and 1 base at J, with 15 bases between. The germline V gene has CDR1 LNHNV and CDR2 YYDKDF (reference sequence). The CDR3 extends over 17 amino acids. The DNA of the CDR3 is TGTGCCACCAGCAGACCGTACTCTCATAGAAGCAATCAGCCCCAGCATTTT. The encoded protein is CATSRPYSHRSNQPQHF.

The chain couples TRBV11-3 to TRBJ2-7; D is unresolved. Germline V gene data show CDR1 as SGHNT and CDR2 as YENEEA. V lost 2 bases, J lost 3 bases, and 14 bases lay in between. The CDR3 is 15 residues long. CDR3 coding DNA: TGTGCCAGCAGCTTATCCGGCGGATTGGGCTACGAGCAGTACTTC. This encodes CASSLSGGLGYEQYF.

The V and J genes are TRBV5-1 and TRBJ1-4; the match to TRBD1 covers 7 bases. Trimming cost V 3 bases and J 0 bases; bases outside gene matches: 5. The CDR3 consists of 16 residues. Germline V gene data show CDR1 as SGHRS and CDR2 as YFSETQ. In DNA form, the CDR3 reads TGCGCCAGCAGCTCAAACAGGGGATCAACTAATGAAAAACTGTTTTTT. Its protein is CASSSNRGSTNEKLFF.

V and J are TRBV6-8 and TRBJ2-5, with TRBD1 as a possible D gene (6 bases). This CDR3 contains 13 residues. The V gene lost 6 bases and the J gene lost 1 base, with 9 bases spanning the gap. Germline CDR1 reads MNHGY; CDR2 reads SAAAGT. CDR3: CASRRTVQETQYF. DNA of the CDR3: TGTGCCAGCAGGCGGACAGTCCAAGAGACCCAGTACTTC.

The CDR3 here is CASSLGWGGAVDEQYF. CDR3 coding DNA: TGTGCCAGCAGTTTAGGCTGGGGGGGGGCGGTTGACGAGCAGTACTTC. The chain combines TRBV28 with TRBJ2-7; D is possibly TRBD2 (7 bases). This CDR3 comprises 16 residues. The V gene lost 2 bases and the J gene lost 5 bases, with 19 bases spanning the gap. Germline V CDR1 and CDR2: MDHEN, SYDVKM. The entire variable domain, with the rest obtained from reference TRBV28 and TRBJ2-7, is as follows: DVKVTQSSRYLVKRTGEKVFLECVQDMDHENMFWYRQDPGLGLRLIYFSYDVKMKEKGDIPEGYSVSREKKERFSLILESASTNQTSMYLCASSLGWGGAVDEQYFGPGTRLTVT.

The rearrangement uses TRBV8-2 and TRBJ2-1; the DNA was not compared with TRBD1, the D call given in the table. TRBV8-2 is listed as a pseudogene. This CDR3 spans 15 amino acids. Here the CDR3 DNA reads TGTGCCAGCAGTTCGCCGGGACAGGGGTTTAATGAGCAGTTCTTC. Amino acid sequence: CASSSPGQGFNEQFF.

This chain connects TRBV30 to TRBJ2-3; D gene unclear. The germline CDR1 and CDR2 sequences are GTSNPN and SVGIG (reference sequence). This CDR3 spans 12 amino acids. Trimming left V 0 bases short and J 4 bases short, with 5 bases between. CDR3 bases: TGTGCCTGGAGTGTAGGATCAGATACGCAGTATTTT. Its protein product is CAWSVGSDTQYF.

This clone was detected a few times. This sequence joins TRBV27 and TRBJ1-4; D unclear. Germline-derived CDR1 and CDR2 are MNHEY and SMNVEV (reference sequence). The V and J ends lost 0 bases and 8 bases respectively, with 16 bases between them. The CDR3 has 16 amino acids. The CDR3 loop reads CASSLSLREVGEKLFF. The CDR3 nucleotides are TGTGCCAGCAGTTTATCATTAAGAGAGGTCGGGGAAAAACTGTTTTTT.

This chain connects TRBV5-1 to TRBJ2-2; 9 nucleotides line up with TRBD2. V lost 5 bases and J lost 3; bases outside the gene matches: 11. Per germline, CDR1 SGHRS and CDR2 YFSETQ. The CDR3 extends over 17 amino acids. In DNA, the CDR3 is TGCGCCAGCAGTGGGTTAGCGGGGGCCTTGGACACCGGGGAGCTGTTTTTT. Protein: CASSGLAGALDTGELFF.

This chain joins TRBV23-1 and TRBJ1-2; 7 bases align to TRBD1. TRBV23-1 is designated an ORF whose function remains uncertain. The CDR3 is made up of 15 amino acids. V dropped 6 bases and J dropped 4; count of bases not matched to a gene: 11. The CDR3 reads CASSHFRAGGYGYTF. The CDR3 coding sequence is TGCGCCAGCAGCCACTTTAGGGCAGGGGGCTATGGCTACACCTTC.

This chain connects TRBV30 to TRBJ2-7; D gene unclear. Trimming stripped 1 base from V and 2 bases from J, with 9 bases between. CDR3 length: 13 amino acids. CDR1 is GTSNPN, CDR2 SVGIG, per germline (reference sequence). The CDR3 protein is CAWSGGGTYEQYF. DNA of the CDR3: TGTGCCTGGAGTGGTGGCGGAACCTACGAGCAGTACTTC.

The chain is built from TRBV9 and TRBJ2-1; 7 positions match TRBD1. The V gene end was trimmed by 4 bases and the J gene end by 4 bases; junction bases not matched to a gene: 5. There are 14 residues in the CDR3. Germline V CDR1 and CDR2: SGDLS, YYNGEE. The DNA for the CDR3 is TGTGCCAGCAGCAGAGACAGGGAATACAATGAGCAGTTCTTC. Its translation is CASSRDREYNEQFF.

This chain links TRBV15 with TRBJ2-7, with 11 bases aligning to TRBD2. Unmatched junction bases numbered 2, after V lost 3 bases and J lost 4 bases. The CDR3 is made up of 14 amino acids. The germline V gene encodes CDR1 LNHNV and CDR2 YYDKDF (reference sequence). CDR3 region: CATSSPSGRYEQYF. CDR3 DNA sequence: TGTGCCACCAGCAGTCCTAGCGGGAGGTACGAGCAGTACTTC.

This rearrangement joins TRBV30 to TRBJ2-2, with unresolved D. Trimming shortened V by 5 bases and J by 4 bases, and 14 bases separated the two germline ends. The CDR3 runs 14 residues. Looked up from germline, CDR1 is GTSNPN and CDR2 is SVGIG (reference sequence). The CDR3 spells CAWVAKIITGELFF. The DNA of the CDR3 is TGTGCCTGGGTGGCCAAGATTATCACCGGGGAGCTGTTTTTT.

This chain joins TRBV7-5 and TRBJ2-1; the table assigns TRBD1, which was not confirmed against the DNA. TRBV7-5 is deemed a pseudogene. The CDR3 length is 16 residues. CDR3 bases: TGTGCCAGCAGCCCGAACCGGGACAGGTACAGCAATGAGCAGTTCTTC. This translates into CASSPNRDRYSNEQFF.

V gene TRBV6-8 combines with J gene TRBJ1-4, with unresolved D. Deletions cut 6 bases from V and 7 bases from J, with 12 bases between. The CDR3 covers 13 residues. Germline values: CDR1 MNHGY, CDR2 SAAAGT. CDR3 protein: CASSATDGEKLFF. The CDR3 coding sequence is TGTGCCAGCAGCGCGACCGACGGTGAAAAACTGTTTTTT.

The chain recombines TRBV12-5 with TRBJ2-3; 8 nucleotides align to TRBD2. The CDR3 is 19 residues long. Germline CDR1 is LGHNT and CDR2 is FRNRAP. The CDR3 sequence: CASPPGLGPRSPRTDTQYF. The DNA for the CDR3 is TGTGCCAGCCCCCCGGGACTAGGGCCCAGGAGCCCCCGCACAGATACGCAGTATTTT.